These 30 T cell receptor beta chains came from one sample sequenced in a study of metastatic and nonmetastatic thyroid tumors. TCRdb re-called clones via MiXCR from the PCR reads. This sample carries about 35,000 clones, around 32% of them seen once, and the ten largest clones take 6.5% to 9%. Thyroid surgery had not been preceded by any treatment in any patient. Sequencing was performed on blood. These receptor sequences come from a female donor with papillary thyroid cancer or a benign thyroid nodule (not recorded which). Some clones in this sample may be carry-over from other donors' samples.

CDR3 DNA sequence: TGTGCCAGCACAGTGGGGGCGGCGCAAGAGACCCAGTACTTC. Amino acid sequence: CASTVGAAQETQYF. The chain is built from TRBV12-3 or TRBV12-4 and TRBJ2-5; D is possibly TRBD1 (6 bases). This CDR3 contains 14 residues. Trimming took off 7 bases at V and 2 bases at J, with 14 bases between the two ends.

This chain joins TRBV20-1 and TRBJ1-5; D is possibly TRBD1 (5 bases). The CDR3 sequence is 15 residues long. Germline V gives CDR1 DFQATT, CDR2 SNEGSKA (reference sequence). Trimming stripped 3 bases from V and 7 bases from J, with 19 bases between. The CDR3 nucleotides read TGCAGTGCTAGTCCCCGATCAGGGTTTGGGCAGCCCCAGCATTTT. It specifies CSASPRSGFGQPQHF.

There are many counts of this clone. CDR3 sequence (DNA): TGTGCCAGCAGCCCGACTAGCGGGGGGGCCGGGGAGCTGTTTTTT. Translation: CASSPTSGGAGELFF. The J gene is TRBJ2-2, the V gene TRBV4-2; 14 bases align to TRBD2. Per the germline V gene, CDR1 is LGHNA and CDR2 is YNFKEQ. After removal of 4 bases from V and 6 bases from J, the junction contained 1 base not matched to a gene. The CDR3 spans 15 residues.

By share, this clone ranks as medium-sized. The rearrangement links TRBV6-1 to TRBJ1-6; no definite D call. V lost 5 bases, J lost 7 bases, and 9 bases lay in between. The germline gives CDR1 MNHNS, CDR2 SASEGT. This CDR3 is 13 amino acids long. The CDR3 DNA reads as TGTGCCAGCAGTTCTCTGTCAAATTCACCCCTCCACTTT. Translation: CASSSLSNSPLHF.

This clone was seen at least ten times. The chain links TRBV6-1 to TRBJ1-2; D gene unclear. This CDR3 is built from 13 residues. Deletions cut 6 bases from V and 8 bases from J, with 16 bases between. CDR1 and CDR2 (germline): MNHNS, SASEGT. CDR3 DNA sequence: TGTGCCAGCAGCTCTAAGGGTTTGTTGGGCTACACCTTC. Protein: CASSSKGLLGYTF.

This clone was detected a few times. This chain links TRBV12-3 or TRBV12-4 with TRBJ1-5, with 8 bases matching TRBD1. J gave up 2 bases and V 7 bases, and 7 bases lay outside the gene matches. The CDR3 is 15 amino acids. The CDR3 sequence: CASNTQGGGNQPQHF. The CDR3, as DNA: TGTGCCAGCAATACACAGGGGGGTGGCAATCAGCCCCAGCATTTT.

Details on this clone: Lacking the conserved final phenylalanine or tryptophan, this CDR3 likely reflects a read error. The rearrangement joins TRBV20-1 to TRBJ2-5; TRBD1 agrees at 7 bases. The CDR3 runs 15 residues. CDR1 DFQATT and CDR2 SNEGSKA come from the germline V gene (reference sequence). The CDR3 spells CSASPSRDSQATQYV. In nucleotides, the CDR3 is TGCAGTGCTAGCCCCAGCCGGGACAGTCAAGCGACCCAGTACGTC.

This clone is labeled as medium-sized. This chain uses TRBV12-3 or TRBV12-4 with TRBJ2-7; D perhaps matches TRBD1 (6 bases). This CDR3 is built from 16 residues. V dropped 6 bases and J dropped 3 bases, with 21 bases sitting between them. CDR3 residues: CASSPISWDTHYEQYF. CDR3 coding DNA: TGTGCCAGCAGCCCTATAAGCTGGGACACACACTACGAGCAGTACTTC.

At least ten counts were recorded for this clone. The J gene is TRBJ1-4, the V gene TRBV5-1; D gene unclear. Trimming took off 4 bases at V and 10 bases at J, with 23 bases between the two ends. This CDR3 has 16 residues. Germline CDR1 is SGHRS and CDR2 is YFSETQ. The CDR3 DNA is TGCGCCAGCAGCCTTGCCGGGAACCTAGGTCTGGGAAAACTGTTTTTT. Translated: CASSLAGNLGLGKLFF.

This clone has ten or more counts. Other DNA sequences within the sample encode an identical CDR3. The chain is built from TRBV20-1 and TRBJ1-1, with unresolved D. The germline V gene has CDR1 DFQATT and CDR2 SNEGSKA (reference sequence). This CDR3 is built from 16 residues. Trimming took off 0 bases at V and 5 bases at J, with 19 bases between the two ends. The CDR3 DNA is TGCAGTGCTAGAGATCGGCGCGGCGTCAGGTGGACTGAAGCTTTCTTT. Encoded protein: CSARDRRGVRWTEAFF.

This sequence joins TRBV11-2 and TRBJ2-1; D tentatively fits TRBD1 or TRBD2 (5 bases each). Germline-derived CDR1 and CDR2 are SGHAT and FQNNGV. The CDR3 sequence is 15 residues long. The V and J ends lost 1 base and 9 bases respectively, with 16 bases between them. The DNA for the CDR3 is TGTGCCAGCAGCTTAGGACCGGGCACTGGGGGTGAGCAGTTCTTC. Residues: CASSLGPGTGGEQFF. The whole variable domain, filled in from reference TRBV11-2 and TRBJ2-1, reads EAGVAQSPRYKIIEKRQSVAFWCNPISGHATLYWYQQILGQGPKLLIQFQNNGVVDDSQLPKDRFSAERLKGVDSTLKIQPAKLEDSAVYLCASSLGPGTGGEQFFGPGTRLTVL.

In its sample, this clone was seen many times. V is TRBV2 and J is TRBJ1-1; D gene uncertain. V was cut by 6 bases and J by 0 bases, with 2 bases left in between. CDR3 length: 11 residues. Germline V gives CDR1 SNHLY, CDR2 FYNNEI. The DNA for the CDR3 is TGTGCCAGCAGGGTGAACACTGAAGCTTTCTTT. Amino acids: CASRVNTEAFF.

This clone was seen at least ten times. The chain carries TRBV7-9 and TRBJ2-5, with 13 nucleotides matching TRBD2. The germline gives CDR1 SEHNR, CDR2 FQNEAQ (reference sequence). This CDR3 contains 16 residues. V lost 5 bases, J lost 5 bases, and 8 bases stayed unmatched. DNA for the CDR3: TGTGCCAGCAGCGCAAGACTAGCGGGAGGAGGGGAGACCCAGTACTTC. This codes for CASSARLAGGGETQYF.

This clone was counted a few times. The germline gene is not matched at one end of the junction; a read error may be the cause. V is TRBV24-1 and J is TRBJ2-7; possibly TRBD1 or TRBD2 for D (5 bases each). The length of the CDR3 is 15 residues. In germline, CDR1 is KGHDR, CDR2 SFDVKD. The CDR3 coding sequence is TGTGCCACCAGTGTCCGTGGGGGATCGAGCTACGATCAGTACTTC. Protein product: CATSVRGGSSYDQYF.

This clone has at least ten counts. This CDR3 reads CASSPSTGAVTQYF. In DNA form, the CDR3 reads TGTGCCAGCAGCCCCTCGACGGGGGCCGTGACCCAGTACTTC. The genes are TRBV3-1 and TRBJ2-5; the D gene could be TRBD1 or TRBD2 (6 bases each). The CDR3 contains 14 residues. Germline V lookup: CDR1 LGHDT, CDR2 YNNKEL (reference sequence). V was cut by 4 bases and J by 7 bases, with 16 bases left in between.

Notes on this clone: Other DNA sequences in the sample encode the same CDR3. The rearrangement uses TRBV7-3 and TRBJ2-1, with 8 bases lining up with TRBD2. The CDR3 runs to 15 residues. Germline values: CDR1 SGHTA, CDR2 FQGTGA. J was trimmed by 5 bases and V by 4 bases; bases with no gene match: 7. The CDR3 DNA is TGTGCCAGCAGCTCCAAACGGGGGGGTGACAATGAGCAGTTCTTC. Translated, it gives CASSSKRGGDNEQFF.

This clone came up many times. DNA for the CDR3: TGTGCCAGCAGTCCTCCGGGACAGGATTACAATGAGCAGTTCTTC. Protein: CASSPPGQDYNEQFF. The chain combines TRBV6-2 or TRBV6-3 with TRBJ2-1; 8 nucleotides line up with TRBD1. Per germline, CDR1 MNHEY and CDR2 SVGEGT. The CDR3 spans 15 residues. V lost 5 bases and J lost 4; bases outside the gene matches: 7.

This clone was counted at least ten times. The V and J genes are TRBV9 and TRBJ1-1; unclear D gene. Germline loops: CDR1 SGDLS, CDR2 YYNGEE. The V and J ends lost 0 bases and 5 bases respectively, with 11 bases between them. This CDR3 contains 14 residues. The CDR3 region is CASSVGGSKTEAFF. The CDR3 DNA reads TGTGCCAGCAGCGTAGGAGGGAGTAAGACTGAAGCTTTCTTT.

This clone appeared many times. The chain has TRBV7-6 and TRBJ1-2; TRBD1 aligns across 10 bases. The V segment lost 5 bases and the J segment 3 bases; nucleotides outside the gene matches: 9. CDR1 and CDR2 from the germline V gene are SGHVS and FNYEAQ. The CDR3 spans 16 residues. The CDR3 is CASSATGGLTYYGYTF. Written as DNA, the CDR3 is TGTGCCAGCAGCGCGACAGGGGGCCTTACCTACTATGGCTACACCTTC.

The table lists this clone with many counts. The chain carries TRBV19 and TRBJ2-1; D not certain. CDR3 length: 13 amino acids. V was clipped by 5 bases and J by 7 bases, with 12 bases between them. CDR1 and CDR2 from the germline V gene are LNHDA and SQIVND (reference sequence). CDR3 coding DNA: TGTGCCAGTAGTGAAGGGTCAGCTAATGAGCAGTTCTTC. Amino acid sequence: CASSEGSANEQFF.

This clone came up many times. The chain combines TRBV6-5 with TRBJ1-1; D remains ambiguous. Germline CDR1 and CDR2: MNHEY and SVGAGI. The CDR3 sequence is 13 residues long. V was cut by 2 bases and J by 5 bases, with 9 bases left in between. CDR3 region: CASSYIGKTEAFF. The CDR3 DNA reads TGTGCCAGCAGTTACATCGGCAAGACTGAAGCTTTCTTT.

This clone was counted ten times or more. The germline gene is not matched at one end of the junction; a read error may be the cause. Other DNA sequences of this sample code for an identical CDR3. The chain employs TRBV28 and TRBJ2-1; D gene ambiguous. CDR3 length: 16 residues. Germline assignment: CDR1 MDHEN and CDR2 SYDVKM. The CDR3: CASSLTLAGSYNEQFF. The CDR3 bases are TGCGCCAGCAGCCTTACTTTAGCTGGCTCCTACAATGAGCAGTTCTTC.

The table lists this clone with many counts. The rearrangement links TRBV18 to TRBJ2-3; D unresolved. Germline V gene data show CDR1 as KGHSH and CDR2 as LQKENI. The length of the CDR3 is 15 residues. The V end lost 4 bases, the J end lost 2 bases, and 13 bases lay between the germline ends. CDR3 nucleotide sequence: TGTGCCAGCTCACTCGACGCCGGTGACACAGATACGCAGTATTTT. The encoded protein is CASSLDAGDTDTQYF.

For this clone: The germline gene is not matched at one end of the junction; a read error may be the cause. The gene calls are TRBV12-3 or TRBV12-4 and TRBJ1-5, with D perhaps matching TRBD1 (5 bases). The CDR3 length is 14 residues. The CDR3 DNA reads TGTTCCAGCAGTCCCGGGGGGATCAATCAGCCCCAGCATTTT. It encodes CSSSPGGINQPQHF.

The sample holds many counts of this clone. The genes are TRBV28 and TRBJ1-2, with 9 positions matching TRBD1. Looked up from germline, CDR1 is MDHEN and CDR2 is SYDVKM. The CDR3 length is 17 residues. V shed 5 bases and J 0 bases; nucleotides not matched to a gene: 10. CDR3 DNA sequence: TGTGCCAGCAGTGTGCCCTGGGACAGGGAAGCTAACTATGGCTACACCTTC. It translates to CASSVPWDREANYGYTF.

In its sample, this clone was seen many times. The chain is built from TRBV3-1 and TRBJ2-1; D is undetermined. The germline CDR1 and CDR2 sequences are LGHDT and YNNKEL (reference sequence). V shed 0 bases and J shed 8 bases, with 8 bases lying between them. The CDR3 spans 13 residues. The CDR3 bases are TGTGCCAGCAGCCAAGACGTCGTCTATGAGCAGTTCTTC. Its translation is CASSQDVVYEQFF.

The chain employs TRBV2 and TRBJ2-7; the match to TRBD2 covers 7 bases. Trimming took 8 bases from V and 4 from J; bases not matched to a gene: 11. Germline CDR1 and CDR2: SNHLY and FYNNEI. The CDR3 contains 14 residues. The CDR3 bases are TGTGCCAGCTCGGAAGCGGGATTAGGGTACGAGCAGTACTTC. As protein: CASSEAGLGYEQYF.

The rearrangement joins TRBV19 to TRBJ2-3; possibly TRBD1 or TRBD2 for D (5 bases each). The germline gives CDR1 LNHDA, CDR2 SQIVND (reference sequence). The CDR3 runs 13 residues. Trimming cost V 10 bases and J 4 bases, with 15 bases left between them. Here the CDR3 reads CATPGTRSDTQYF. The CDR3 DNA follows: TGTGCCACCCCCGGGACCAGATCAGATACGCAGTATTTT.

This clone was observed a few times. The chain links TRBV6-2 or TRBV6-3 to TRBJ2-7, with TRBD1 matching 8 bases. The V gene end was trimmed by 4 bases and the J gene end by 2 bases; junction bases not matched to a gene: 7. Germline CDR1 and CDR2: MNHEY and SVGEGT. This CDR3 contains 15 residues. In DNA, the CDR3 is TGTGCCAGCAGTTCCTCGGGACAGGACCCCTACGAGCAGTACTTC. It codes for CASSSSGQDPYEQYF.

CDR3 in DNA: TGTGCCAGCGCGTCGGCGCCGGGGAACAATCAGCCCCAGCATTTT. It encodes CASASAPGNNQPQHF. J is TRBJ1-5 and V is TRBV6-1; D uncertain. V was trimmed by 8 bases and J by 3 bases, leaving 17 bases between them. CDR1 and CDR2 from the germline V gene are MNHNS and SASEGT. CDR3 size: 15 residues.